The 2 T cell receptor beta chains below were found in one sample sequenced in a study of vaccination and CD4 T cells after COVID-19 (dated by TCRdb to between 2022 and 2023). Preparation of the library involved PCR. TCRdb lists the instrument as Illumina iSeq 100. TCRdb reanalyzed the raw reads on its own, using fastp at Q25 for trimming and MiXCR for clone calling, and kept in-frame beta chains. Each entry merges the rows of one CDR3 protein and shows their most common DNA and genes. This sample holds 15,000 to 20,000 distinct CDR3 sequences; around 63% were observed only once. The ten largest make up around 1.1% of the sample. This sample comprised CD4+ T cells from blood, obtained after SARS-CoV-2 vaccination. Receptors originate from a human donor who had recovered from COVID-19.

CDR3 in DNA: TGCAGTGCTAGGCTGGTGGAGGGCGCCGACTACGAGCAGTACTTC. Translating gives CSARLVEGADYEQYF. This chain uses TRBV20-1 with TRBJ2-7; a possible D gene is TRBD2 (6 bases). The CDR3 runs to 15 residues. Trimming removed 3 bases at V and 3 bases at J, with 18 bases between. The germline V gene encodes CDR1 DFQATT and CDR2 SNEGSKA (reference sequence).

The chain carries TRBV28 and TRBJ2-5, with TRBD1 as a possible D gene (6 bases). Germline V gene sequence: CDR1 MDHEN, CDR2 SYDVKM. Trimming took off 6 bases at V and 0 bases at J, with 14 bases between the two ends. CDR3 length: 15 amino acids. The CDR3: CASSWGRAYQETQYF. The CDR3 bases are TGTGCCAGCAGCTGGGGGCGGGCTTACCAAGAGACCCAGTACTTC. Filled out from reference TRBV28 and TRBJ2-5, the complete variable domain reads DVKVTQSSRYLVKRTGEKVFLECVQDMDHENMFWYRQDPGLGLRLIYFSYDVKMKEKGDIPEGYSVSREKKERFSLILESASTNQTSMYLCASSWGRAYQETQYFGPGTRLLVL.